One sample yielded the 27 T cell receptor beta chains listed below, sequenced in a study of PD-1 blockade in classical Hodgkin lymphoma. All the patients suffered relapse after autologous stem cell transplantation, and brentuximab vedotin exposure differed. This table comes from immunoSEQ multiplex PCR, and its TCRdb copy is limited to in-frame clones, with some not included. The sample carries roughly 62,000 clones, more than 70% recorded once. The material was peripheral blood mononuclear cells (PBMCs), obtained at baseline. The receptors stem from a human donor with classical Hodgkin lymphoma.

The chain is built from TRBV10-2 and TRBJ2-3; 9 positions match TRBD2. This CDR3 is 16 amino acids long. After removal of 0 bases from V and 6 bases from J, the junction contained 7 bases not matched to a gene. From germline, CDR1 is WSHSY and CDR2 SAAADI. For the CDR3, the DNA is TGCGCCAGCAGTGAGTCGTCAAGCGGGGGGCAGGATACGCAGTATTTT. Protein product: CASSESSSGGQDTQYF.

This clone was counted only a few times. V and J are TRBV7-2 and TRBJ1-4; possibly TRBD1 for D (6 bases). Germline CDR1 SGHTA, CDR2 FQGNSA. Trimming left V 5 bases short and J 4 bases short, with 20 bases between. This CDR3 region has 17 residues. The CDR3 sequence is CASSPRGGGGYNEKLFF. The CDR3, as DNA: TGTGCCAGCAGCCCTCGTGGGGGCGGGGGATATAATGAAAAACTGTTTTTT.

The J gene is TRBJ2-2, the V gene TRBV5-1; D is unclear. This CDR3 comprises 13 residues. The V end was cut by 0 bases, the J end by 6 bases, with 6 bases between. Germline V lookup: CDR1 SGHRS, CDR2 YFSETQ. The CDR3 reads CASSLDPPGELFF. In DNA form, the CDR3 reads TGCGCCAGCAGCTTGGACCCCCCCGGGGAGCTGTTTTTT.

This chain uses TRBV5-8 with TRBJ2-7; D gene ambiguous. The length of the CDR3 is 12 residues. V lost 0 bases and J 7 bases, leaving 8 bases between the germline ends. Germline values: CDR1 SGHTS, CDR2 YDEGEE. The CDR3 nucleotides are TGTGCCAGCAGCTTGGATCTAGAGGAGCAGTACTTC. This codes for CASSLDLEEQYF.

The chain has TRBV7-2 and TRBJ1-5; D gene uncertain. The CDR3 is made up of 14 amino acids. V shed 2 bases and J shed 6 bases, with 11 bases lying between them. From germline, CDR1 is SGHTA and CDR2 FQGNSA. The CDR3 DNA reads TGTGCCAGCAGCTTAAATGGGGTTAGTCAGCCCCAGCATTTT. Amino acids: CASSLNGVSQPQHF.

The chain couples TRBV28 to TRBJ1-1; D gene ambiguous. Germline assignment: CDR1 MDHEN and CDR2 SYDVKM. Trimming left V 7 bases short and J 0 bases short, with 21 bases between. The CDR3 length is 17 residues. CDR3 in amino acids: CASIDRSFRPMNTEAFF. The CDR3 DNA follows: TGTGCCAGCATCGATAGGTCGTTCCGGCCGATGAACACTGAAGCTTTCTTT.

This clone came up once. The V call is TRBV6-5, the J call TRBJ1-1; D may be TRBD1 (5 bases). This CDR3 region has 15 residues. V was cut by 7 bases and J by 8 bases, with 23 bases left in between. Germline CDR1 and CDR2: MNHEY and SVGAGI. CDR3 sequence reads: CASTLRQLGTGEAFF. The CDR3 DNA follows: TGTGCCAGCACCTTACGACAGTTGGGGACGGGAGAAGCTTTCTTT.

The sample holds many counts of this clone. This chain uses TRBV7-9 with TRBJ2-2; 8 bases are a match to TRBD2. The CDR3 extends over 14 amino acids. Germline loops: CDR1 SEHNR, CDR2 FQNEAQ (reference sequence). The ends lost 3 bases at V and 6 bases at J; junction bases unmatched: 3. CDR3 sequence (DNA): TGTGCCAGCAGCTTTCAGCGGGGGCCCGGGGAGCTGTTTTTT. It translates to CASSFQRGPGELFF. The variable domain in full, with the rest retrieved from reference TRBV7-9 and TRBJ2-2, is DTGVSQNPRHKITKRGQNVTFRCDPISEHNRLYWYRQTLGQGPEFLTYFQNEAQLEKSRLLSDRFSAERPKGSFSTLEIQRTEQGDSAMYLCASSFQRGPGELFFGEGSRLTVL.

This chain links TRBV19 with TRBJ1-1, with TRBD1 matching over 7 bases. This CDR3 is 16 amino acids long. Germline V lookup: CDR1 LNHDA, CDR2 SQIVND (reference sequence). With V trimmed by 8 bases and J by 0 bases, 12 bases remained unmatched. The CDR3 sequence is CASLHRTGTVNTEAFF. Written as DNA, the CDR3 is TGTGCCAGTCTACATAGGACCGGGACAGTGAACACTGAAGCTTTCTTT.

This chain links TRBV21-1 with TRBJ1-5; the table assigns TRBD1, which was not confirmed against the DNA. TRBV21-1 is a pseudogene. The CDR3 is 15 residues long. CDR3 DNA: TGTGCCAGCAGGATACCGGGACAGGGCAATCAGCCCCAGCATTTT. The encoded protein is CASRIPGQGNQPQHF.

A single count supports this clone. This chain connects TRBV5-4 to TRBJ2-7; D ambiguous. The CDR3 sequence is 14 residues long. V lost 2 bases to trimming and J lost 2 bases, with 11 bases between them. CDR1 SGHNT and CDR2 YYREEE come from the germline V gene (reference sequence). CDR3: CASSFGRATYEQYF. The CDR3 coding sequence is TGTGCCAGCAGCTTCGGGCGAGCAACCTACGAGCAGTACTTC.

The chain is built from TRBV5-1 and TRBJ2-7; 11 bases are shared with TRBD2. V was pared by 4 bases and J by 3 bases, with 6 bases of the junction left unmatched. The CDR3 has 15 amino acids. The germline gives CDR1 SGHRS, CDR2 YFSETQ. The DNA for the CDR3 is TGCGCCAGCAGCGCAGGACTAGCGGGTGACTACGAGCAGTACTTC. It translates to CASSAGLAGDYEQYF.

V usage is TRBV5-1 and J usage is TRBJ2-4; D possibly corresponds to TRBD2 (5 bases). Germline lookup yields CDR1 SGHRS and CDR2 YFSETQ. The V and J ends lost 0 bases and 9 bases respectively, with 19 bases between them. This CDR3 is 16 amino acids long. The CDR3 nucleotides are TGCGCCAGCAGCTTGGAGGTTGTTGCGGGTTTGGGCATTCAGTACTTC. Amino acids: CASSLEVVAGLGIQYF. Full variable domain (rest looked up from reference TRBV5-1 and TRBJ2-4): KAGVTQTPRYLIKTRGQQVTLSCSPISGHRSVSWYQQTPGQGLQFLFEYFSETQRNKGNFPGRFSGRQFSNSRSEMNVSTLELGDSALYLCASSLEVVAGLGIQYFGAGTRLSVL.

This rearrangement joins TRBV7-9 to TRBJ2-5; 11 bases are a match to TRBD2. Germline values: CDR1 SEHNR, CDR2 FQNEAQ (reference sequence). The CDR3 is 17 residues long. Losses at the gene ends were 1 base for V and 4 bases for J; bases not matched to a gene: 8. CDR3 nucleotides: TGTGCCAGCAGCTTAGTTGGGGGACTAGCGGTAGGAGAGACCCAGTACTTC. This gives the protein CASSLVGGLAVGETQYF. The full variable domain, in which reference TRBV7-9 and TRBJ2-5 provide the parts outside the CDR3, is DTGVSQNPRHKITKRGQNVTFRCDPISEHNRLYWYRQTLGQGPEFLTYFQNEAQLEKSRLLSDRFSAERPKGSFSTLEIQRTEQGDSAMYLCASSLVGGLAVGETQYFGPGTRLLVL.

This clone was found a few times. The chain's CDR3 is CASSLAIAGANSPLHF. CDR3 DNA: TGTGCCAGCAGCTTGGCGATCGCGGGGGCGAATTCACCCCTCCACTTT. The rearrangement uses TRBV5-4 and TRBJ1-6; maybe TRBD1 (6 bases). Germline assignment: CDR1 SGHNT and CDR2 YYREEE (reference sequence). CDR3 length equals 16 residues. V was shortened by 0 bases and J by 7 bases, with 14 bases between the two germline ends.

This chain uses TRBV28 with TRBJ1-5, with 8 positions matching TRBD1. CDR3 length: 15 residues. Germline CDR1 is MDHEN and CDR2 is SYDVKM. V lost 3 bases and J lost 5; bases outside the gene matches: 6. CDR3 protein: CASSLGTGRDQPQHF. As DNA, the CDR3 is TGTGCCAGCAGTTTGGGGACAGGAAGGGATCAGCCCCAGCATTTT.

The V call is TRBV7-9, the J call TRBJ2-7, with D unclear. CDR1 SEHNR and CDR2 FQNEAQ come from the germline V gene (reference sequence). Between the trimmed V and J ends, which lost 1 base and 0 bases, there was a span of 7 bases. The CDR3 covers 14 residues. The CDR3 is CASSLVAHSYEQYF. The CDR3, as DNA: TGTGCCAGCAGCTTAGTGGCCCACTCCTACGAGCAGTACTTC. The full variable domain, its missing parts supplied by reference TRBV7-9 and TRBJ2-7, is DTGVSQNPRHKITKRGQNVTFRCDPISEHNRLYWYRQTLGQGPEFLTYFQNEAQLEKSRLLSDRFSAERPKGSFSTLEIQRTEQGDSAMYLCASSLVAHSYEQYFGPGTRLTVT.

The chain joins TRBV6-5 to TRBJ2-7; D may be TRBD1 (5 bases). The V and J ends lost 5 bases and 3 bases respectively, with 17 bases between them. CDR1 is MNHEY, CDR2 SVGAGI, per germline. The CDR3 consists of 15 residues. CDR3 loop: CASSQRPKGDYEQYF. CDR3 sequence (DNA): TGTGCCAGCAGTCAGAGACCGAAAGGGGACTACGAGCAGTACTTC.

The CDR3 protein is CAIRGTGLRGGQFF. In DNA form, the CDR3 reads TGTGCCATCAGAGGGACAGGGCTCCGTGGTGGGCAGTTCTTC. V usage is TRBV10-3 and J usage is TRBJ2-1; 9 bases are shared with TRBD1. Germline values: CDR1 ENHRY, CDR2 SYGVKD. Germline trimming cut 6 bases from V and 12 bases from J; bases unmatched to any gene: 12. The length of the CDR3 is 14 residues.

The CDR3 here is CASSFDQNTGELFF. CDR3 DNA sequence: TGTGCCAGCAGCTTTGACCAGAACACCGGGGAGCTGTTTTTT. The gene calls are TRBV11-3 and TRBJ2-2; D unresolved. Trimming took off 3 bases at V and 1 base at J, with 6 bases between the two ends. The CDR3 has 14 residues. Germline loops: CDR1 SGHNT, CDR2 YENEEA.

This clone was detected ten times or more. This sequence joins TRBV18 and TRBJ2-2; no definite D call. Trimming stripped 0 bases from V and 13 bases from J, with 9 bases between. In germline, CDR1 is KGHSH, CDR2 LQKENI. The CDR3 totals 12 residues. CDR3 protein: CASSPPLARLFF. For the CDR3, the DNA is TGTGCCAGCTCACCACCTCTGGCAAGGCTGTTTTTT.

CDR3 nucleotide sequence: TGCAGCGTTGAGGACGGGGAGACAATGAACACTGAAGCTTTCTTT. Amino acid sequence: CSVEDGETMNTEAFF. The gene calls are TRBV29-1 and TRBJ1-1; D unresolved. The CDR3 sequence is 15 residues long. Trimming stripped 3 bases from V and 0 bases from J, with 14 bases between. The germline CDR1 and CDR2 sequences are SQVTM and ANQGSEA.

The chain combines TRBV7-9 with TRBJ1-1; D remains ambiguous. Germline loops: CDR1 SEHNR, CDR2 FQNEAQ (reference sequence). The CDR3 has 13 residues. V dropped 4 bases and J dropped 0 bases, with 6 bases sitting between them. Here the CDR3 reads CASSSQVNTEAFF. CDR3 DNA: TGTGCCAGCAGCTCACAAGTGAACACTGAAGCTTTCTTT.

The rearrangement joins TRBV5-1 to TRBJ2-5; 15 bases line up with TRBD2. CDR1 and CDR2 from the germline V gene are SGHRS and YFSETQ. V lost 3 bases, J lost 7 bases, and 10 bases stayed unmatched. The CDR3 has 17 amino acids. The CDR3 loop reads CASSSGLAGGPSVTQYF. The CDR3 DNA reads TGCGCCAGCAGCTCCGGACTAGCGGGGGGGCCATCGGTGACCCAGTACTTC.

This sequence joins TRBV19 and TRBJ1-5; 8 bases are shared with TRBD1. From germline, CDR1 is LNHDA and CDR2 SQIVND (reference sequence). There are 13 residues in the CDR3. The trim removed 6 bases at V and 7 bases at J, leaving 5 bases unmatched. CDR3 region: CASSEQGEQPQHF. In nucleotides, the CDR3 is TGTGCCAGTAGCGAACAGGGGGAGCAGCCCCAGCATTTT.

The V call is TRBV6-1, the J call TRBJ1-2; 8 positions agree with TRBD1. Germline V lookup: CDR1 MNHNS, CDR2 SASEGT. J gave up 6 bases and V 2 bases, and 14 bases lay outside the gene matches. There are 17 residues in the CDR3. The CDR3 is CASSEFETGAARDGYTF. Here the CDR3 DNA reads TGTGCCAGCAGTGAATTCGAGACAGGGGCCGCCAGGGATGGCTACACCTTC.

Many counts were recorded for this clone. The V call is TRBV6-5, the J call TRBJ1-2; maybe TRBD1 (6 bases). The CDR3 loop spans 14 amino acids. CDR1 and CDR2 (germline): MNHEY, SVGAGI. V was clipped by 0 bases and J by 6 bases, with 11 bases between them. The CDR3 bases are TGTGCCAGCAGTTACTCGCACAGGGAGAATGGCTACACCTTC. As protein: CASSYSHRENGYTF.